A single sample is the source of the 10 T cell receptor beta chains below, sequenced in a study of response to subunit inactivated influenza vaccine. TCRdb processed the RT-PCR reads anew with MiXCR; each CDR3 protein has one entry. The data show 860,000 or so distinct CDR3 sequences, around 20% seen once. Sequencing used PBMCs from blood, obtained less than 6 days after vaccination. These receptors all stem from a man aged 45-65 years who received an inactivated influenza vaccine.

The table lists this clonotype with a count of one. The chain has TRBV10-3 and TRBJ2-5, with 7 nucleotides matching TRBD1. Germline CDR1 is ENHRY and CDR2 is SYGVKD. The CDR3 consists of 17 residues. After removal of 0 bases from V and 2 bases from J, the junction contained 9 bases not matched to a gene. CDR3 DNA sequence: TGTGCCATCAGTGAGTCGATAGGGGGCCCGCTACAAGAGACCCAGTACTTC. The encoded protein is CAISESIGGPLQETQYF.

The V gene is TRBV20-1, the J gene TRBJ2-7, with 12 positions matching TRBD1. Germline values: CDR1 DFQATT, CDR2 SNEGSKA (reference sequence). Trimming took 6 bases from V and 0 from J; bases not matched to a gene: 6. This CDR3 is 15 amino acids long. The CDR3 reads CSAKRDRGLSYEQYF. Here the CDR3 DNA reads TGCAGTGCCAAAAGGGACAGGGGGCTCTCCTACGAGCAGTACTTC.

The table lists this clonotype with a few counts. V usage is TRBV6-5 and J usage is TRBJ2-1, with D uncertain. This CDR3 contains 15 residues. Germline CDR1 and CDR2: MNHEY and SVGAGI. Trimming pared 0 bases from V and 3 bases from J, leaving 9 bases between. This chain's CDR3 is CASSYSLAGYNEQFF. CDR3 in DNA: TGTGCCAGCAGTTACTCCCTTGCAGGCTACAATGAGCAGTTCTTC.

This clonotype was seen only a few times. The chain employs TRBV6-6 and TRBJ2-7; unclear D gene. The CDR3 contains 13 residues. CDR1 is MNHNY and CDR2 is SVGAGI in the germline V gene (reference sequence). V lost 2 bases to trimming and J lost 3 bases, with 8 bases between them. CDR3 in DNA: TGTGCCAGCAGTTACGGCTCAGACTACGAGCAGTACTTC. Its translation: CASSYGSDYEQYF.

The chain recombines TRBV7-2 with TRBJ2-5; D tentatively reads TRBD1 or TRBD2 (5 bases each). CDR3 length: 14 amino acids. The V gene's germline CDR1 is SGHTA and CDR2 FQGNSA. Trimming stripped 5 bases from V and 4 bases from J, with 14 bases between. The CDR3 region is CASSRDGYRETQYF. The DNA of the CDR3 is TGTGCCAGCAGCAGGGACGGCTACCGAGAGACCCAGTACTTC.

This clonotype was seen ten or more times. The chain has TRBV29-1 and TRBJ2-7; D is unclear. Germline V lookup: CDR1 SQVTM, CDR2 ANQGSEA. This CDR3 region has 13 residues. V was cut by 0 bases and J by 2 bases, with 8 bases left in between. In nucleotides, the CDR3 is TGCAGCGTTGAAGACGGCAACGCCTACGAGCAGTACTTC. Amino acid sequence: CSVEDGNAYEQYF.

This clonotype was seen a handful of times. This sequence joins TRBV20-1 and TRBJ2-7, with 15 bases matching TRBD2. The CDR3 extends over 13 amino acids. Per the germline V gene, CDR1 is DFQATT and CDR2 is SNEGSKA (reference sequence). Trimming took 6 bases from V and 6 from J; bases not matched to a gene: 3. The CDR3 is CSAGLAGGVEQYF. DNA for the CDR3: TGCAGTGCCGGACTAGCGGGAGGGGTCGAGCAGTACTTC.

This clonotype has only a few counts. The chain carries TRBV10-3 and TRBJ2-2, with TRBD2 matching over 7 bases. V trimming: 0 bases; J trimming: 1 base; junction bases outside the gene matches: 2. This CDR3 is 16 amino acids long. The germline gives CDR1 ENHRY, CDR2 SYGVKD. CDR3 region: CAISESTSLNTGELFF. CDR3 bases: TGTGCCATCAGTGAGTCGACTAGCCTGAACACCGGGGAGCTGTTTTTT.

There are a few counts of this clonotype. This chain links TRBV7-6 with TRBJ2-3, with 9 bases aligning to TRBD2. Germline V gives CDR1 SGHVS, CDR2 FNYEAQ. Germline trimming cut 6 bases from V and 4 bases from J; bases unmatched to any gene: 11. The CDR3 is made up of 16 amino acids. In DNA form, the CDR3 reads TGTGCCAGCAGTTCCGGGGCGGGAGGGCCCGCAGATACGCAGTATTTT. This gives the protein CASSSGAGGPADTQYF. Filled out from reference TRBV7-6 and TRBJ2-3, the complete variable domain reads GAGVSQSPRYKVTKRGQDVALRCDPISGHVSLYWYRQALGQGPEFLTYFNYEAQQDKSGLPNDRFSAERPEGSISTLTIQRTEQRDSAMYRCASSSGAGGPADTQYFGPGTRLTVL.

The chain carries TRBV29-1 and TRBJ2-1; TRBD2 aligns across 15 bases. The germline gives CDR1 SQVTM, CDR2 ANQGSEA. The CDR3 totals 16 residues. J lost 4 bases, V lost 3 bases, and 4 bases had no gene match. CDR3 sequence: CSVEGLAGGIYNEQFF. The CDR3, as DNA: TGCAGCGTTGAGGGACTAGCGGGGGGCATATACAATGAGCAGTTCTTC.